The next 29 T cell receptor beta chains were all read from a single sample in a study of T cells in tumors after PD-1 blockade. Some clones are missing from TCRdb's copy, which holds only in-frame ones; the method was immunoSEQ multiplex PCR. The sample carries about 63,000 clones, around 74% recorded once. Source: PBMCs, taken after anti-PD-1 treatment. These receptors originate from a human donor with basal cell carcinoma.

This clone showed up many times. The V and J genes are TRBV27 and TRBJ2-1, with 8 nucleotides matching TRBD1. Germline CDR1 and CDR2: MNHEY and SMNVEV (reference sequence). The length of the CDR3 is 18 residues. Trimming removed 5 bases from V and 3 bases from J; junction bases left unmatched: 15. In DNA, the CDR3 is TGTGCCAGCAGTCCCCTCTTTCCGAGACAGGGGAGCTACAATGAGCAGTTCTTC. Translated: CASSPLFPRQGSYNEQFF.

The chain joins TRBV3-1 (or the pseudogene TRBV3-2) to TRBJ2-1; 12 nucleotides line up with TRBD2. J gave up 10 bases and V 4 bases, and 8 bases lay outside the gene matches. The germline CDR1 and CDR2 sequences are LGHDT and YNNKEL (reference sequence). The CDR3 loop spans 15 amino acids. CDR3 coding DNA: TGTGCCAGCAGCCTACTAGCGGGGGGCCGGGAAGAGCAGTTCTTC. It translates to CASSLLAGGREEQFF.

This clone was picked up one time. The CDR3 bases are TGTGCCAGCAGCCCCAGACAGGGAAACACTGAAGCTTTCTTT. This sequence encodes CASSPRQGNTEAFF. This chain links TRBV14 with TRBJ1-1; 7 bases map to TRBD1. CDR3 length: 14 residues. V gave up 4 bases and J gave up 2 bases; unmatched junction bases: 4. Germline V CDR1 and CDR2: SGHDN, FVKESK.

The V gene is TRBV4-2, the J gene TRBJ2-2; 8 nucleotides match TRBD2. This CDR3 has 16 amino acids. The V gene end was trimmed by 3 bases and the J gene end by 2 bases; junction bases not matched to a gene: 5. Germline V gene data show CDR1 as LGHNA and CDR2 as YNFKEQ. The CDR3: CASSHLTSGNTGELFF. For the CDR3, the DNA is TGTGCCAGCAGCCATCTAACTAGCGGTAACACCGGGGAGCTGTTTTTT.

The V and J genes are TRBV18 and TRBJ2-7, with 8 positions matching TRBD1. The V and J ends lost 0 bases and 6 bases, in that order; junction bases with no gene match: 7. Germline V gene lookup returns CDR1 KGHSH and CDR2 LQKENI. CDR3 size: 15 residues. CDR3 residues: CASSPPLDRDREQYF. The DNA of the CDR3 is TGTGCCAGCTCACCACCGTTGGACAGGGATCGCGAGCAGTACTTC.

The chain is built from TRBV2 and TRBJ2-7, with D maybe TRBD1 (5 bases). The V gene lost 8 bases and the J gene lost 2 bases, with 16 bases spanning the gap. Germline V CDR1 and CDR2: SNHLY, FYNNEI. This CDR3 has 14 amino acids. In DNA, the CDR3 is TGTGCCAGCGGTGCCACCAGGGTAACCTACGAGCAGTACTTC. Protein product: CASGATRVTYEQYF.

This clone was seen a handful of times. The J gene is TRBJ1-1, the V gene TRBV3-1 (or the pseudogene TRBV3-2), with a possible D match to TRBD1 (5 bases). The CDR3 runs to 14 residues. Trimming left V 3 bases short and J 3 bases short, with 11 bases between. Per germline, CDR1 LGHDT and CDR2 YNNKEL (reference sequence). DNA for the CDR3: TGTGCCAGCAGCCAGCCAGGGCGGGACACTGAAGCTTTCTTT. It yields the protein CASSQPGRDTEAFF.

The chain joins TRBV29-1 to TRBJ1-3; D not certain. The CDR3 covers 17 residues. Per germline, CDR1 SQVTM and CDR2 ANQGSEA. V shed 5 bases and J shed 0 bases, with 20 bases lying between them. The CDR3 here is CSVRTRTVSSSGNTIYF. CDR3 in DNA: TGCAGCGTTAGAACTAGGACGGTTTCGAGCTCTGGAAACACCATATATTTT.

This clone was observed a single time. V is TRBV5-4 and J is TRBJ2-7; weak D call: TRBD1 (5 bases). From germline, CDR1 is SGHNT and CDR2 YYREEE (reference sequence). The V and J ends lost 0 bases and 0 bases respectively, with 10 bases between them. The CDR3 consists of 15 residues. The CDR3 coding sequence is TGTGCCAGCAGCTTGGTGGGGCTGGGCTCCTACGAGCAGTACTTC. Translating gives CASSLVGLGSYEQYF.

This clone was observed a handful of times. This rearrangement joins TRBV12-5 to TRBJ2-5; D might be TRBD2 (6 bases). CDR1 and CDR2 from the germline V gene are LGHNT and FRNRAP. The CDR3 spans 15 residues. V lost 6 bases to trimming and J lost 0 bases, with 14 bases between them. CDR3 protein: CASGAGTAYQETQYF. The CDR3 DNA reads as TGTGCTAGTGGGGCGGGGACGGCGTACCAAGAGACCCAGTACTTC.

As for this clone: Other DNA sequences in this sample translate to the same CDR3. The chain recombines TRBV6-2 or TRBV6-3 with TRBJ2-5; D gene uncertain. Germline V gives CDR1 MNHEY, CDR2 SVGEGT. V gave up 3 bases and J gave up 2 bases, with 10 bases separating them. CDR3 length equals 14 residues. CDR3 region: CASSYEQFQETQYF. CDR3 coding DNA: TGTGCCAGCAGTTATGAGCAGTTTCAAGAGACCCAGTACTTC.

CDR3 sequence (DNA): TGTGCCAGCAGTGAACGGACTAGCGGATCGGTCGAGCAGTACTTC. The encoded protein is CASSERTSGSVEQYF. The V gene is TRBV6-1, the J gene TRBJ2-7; 10 positions match TRBD2. V gave up 2 bases and J gave up 6 bases; unmatched junction bases: 7. The V gene's germline CDR1 is MNHNS and CDR2 SASEGT. This CDR3 spans 15 amino acids.

This chain uses TRBV7-9 with TRBJ2-3; 13 bases map to TRBD2. V lost 3 bases and J lost 5; bases outside the gene matches: 5. The germline V gene encodes CDR1 SEHNR and CDR2 FQNEAQ (reference sequence). CDR3 length: 16 residues. The CDR3 nucleotides are TGTGCCAGCAGCTTTACTAGCGGGGGGGTGGAAGATACGCAGTATTTT. Amino acids: CASSFTSGGVEDTQYF.

The chain links TRBV3-1 (or the pseudogene TRBV3-2) to TRBJ1-1; D remains ambiguous. V was clipped by 1 base and J by 5 bases, with 11 bases between them. CDR3 length: 14 amino acids. Germline CDR1 is LGHDT and CDR2 is YNNKEL (reference sequence). In nucleotides, the CDR3 is TGTGCCAGCAGCCAAGGGGTGAGTGGAACTGAAGCTTTCTTT. This codes for CASSQGVSGTEAFF.

The rearrangement uses TRBV11-3 and TRBJ2-4; the D is unclear. Germline V CDR1 and CDR2: SGHNT, YENEEA. The CDR3 covers 12 residues. Deletions cut 2 bases from V and 8 bases from J, with 7 bases between. CDR3 region: CASSLLKDIQYF. CDR3 DNA sequence: TGTGCCAGCAGCTTACTAAAGGACATTCAGTACTTC.

The chain combines TRBV24-1 with TRBJ2-3, with 10 bases matching TRBD2. V trimming: 2 bases; J trimming: 3 bases; junction bases outside the gene matches: 7. Per the germline V gene, CDR1 is KGHDR and CDR2 is SFDVKD. The CDR3 has 17 amino acids. CDR3 sequence reads: CATSDSWTSGSTDTQYF. The CDR3 DNA reads TGTGCCACCAGTGATTCTTGGACTAGCGGCAGTACAGATACGCAGTATTTT.

As concerns this clone: Distinct nucleotide sequences in the sample also encode this CDR3. The chain recombines TRBV30 with TRBJ1-1; D gene unclear. This CDR3 is built from 13 residues. From germline, CDR1 is GTSNPN and CDR2 SVGIG (reference sequence). The V gene lost 0 bases and the J gene lost 4 bases, with 9 bases spanning the gap. The CDR3 is CAWSVREGTEAFF. In DNA form, the CDR3 reads TGTGCCTGGAGTGTACGGGAAGGCACTGAAGCTTTCTTT.

This chain uses TRBV5-6 with TRBJ2-7, with TRBD1 matching 8 bases. The CDR3 totals 14 residues. CDR1 and CDR2 (germline): SGHDT, YYEEEE. Trimming removed 6 bases from V and 3 bases from J; junction bases left unmatched: 8. The CDR3, as DNA: TGTGCCAGCATGCTCAGGGGGCCTCACTACGAGCAGTACTTC. Translating it yields CASMLRGPHYEQYF.

The J gene is TRBJ2-7, the V gene TRBV6-1; a possible D gene is TRBD1 (6 bases). Trimming cost V 0 bases and J 2 bases, with 8 bases left between them. This CDR3 spans 14 amino acids. CDR1 is MNHNS, CDR2 SASEGT, per germline. The CDR3 spells CASSEASGAYEQYF. The DNA of the CDR3 is TGTGCCAGCAGTGAAGCGTCAGGGGCCTACGAGCAGTACTTC.

The rearrangement links TRBV7-8 to TRBJ2-3; TRBD2 matches at 8 bases. The CDR3 length is 16 residues. Germline trimming cut 5 bases from V and 4 bases from J; bases unmatched to any gene: 11. Germline CDR1 reads SGHVS; CDR2 reads FQNEAQ. The CDR3 sequence is CASSPAAAGGPDTQYF. The CDR3 DNA sequence: TGTGCCAGCAGCCCAGCGGCCGCGGGGGGCCCAGATACGCAGTATTTT.

This clone showed up just a few times. This rearrangement joins TRBV7-9 to TRBJ1-5, with D hard to call. CDR3 length: 13 residues. V shed 3 bases and J shed 5 bases, with 8 bases lying between them. Germline V lookup: CDR1 SEHNR, CDR2 FQNEAQ (reference sequence). CDR3: CASSFYRDQPQHF. CDR3 DNA sequence: TGTGCCAGCAGCTTTTACAGAGATCAGCCCCAGCATTTT.

The chain recombines TRBV6-2 or TRBV6-3 with TRBJ2-1; 7 nucleotides agree with TRBD1. The CDR3 length is 15 residues. With 2 bases clipped from V and 14 bases from J, the junction kept 15 bases outside the gene matches. CDR1 MNHEY and CDR2 SVGEGT come from the germline V gene. CDR3 DNA sequence: TGTGCCAGCAGTTACGATACAGACAGGGCGTTTATTGAGTTCTTC. Translated, it gives CASSYDTDRAFIEFF.

The chain carries TRBV5-1 and TRBJ1-1, with 10 bases identical to TRBD1. CDR3 size: 15 residues. Trimming removed 4 bases from V and 0 bases from J; junction bases left unmatched: 3. Germline V gene sequence: CDR1 SGHRS, CDR2 YFSETQ. In nucleotides, the CDR3 is TGCGCCAGCAGCATAGGGACAGGGGTGAACACTGAAGCTTTCTTT. This codes for CASSIGTGVNTEAFF.

The V call is TRBV6-5, the J call TRBJ2-2; TRBD1 might be the D (5 bases). V was pared by 5 bases and J by 2 bases, with 12 bases between. The CDR3 runs to 15 residues. CDR1 is MNHEY, CDR2 SVGAGI, per germline. The CDR3 is CASSPRQFNTGELFF. Written as DNA, the CDR3 is TGTGCCAGCAGTCCTAGACAGTTTAACACCGGGGAGCTGTTTTTT.

The chain uses TRBV29-1 and TRBJ2-1; possibly TRBD1 for D (6 bases). Looked up from germline, CDR1 is SQVTM and CDR2 is ANQGSEA. V lost 7 bases and J 7 bases, leaving 17 bases between the germline ends. There are 13 residues in the CDR3. CDR3 sequence: CSALQGYRNEQFF. The CDR3, as DNA: TGCAGCGCCTTACAGGGCTATAGAAATGAGCAGTTCTTC.

This chain joins TRBV7-6 and TRBJ2-5, with TRBD2 as a possible D gene (6 bases). The CDR3 consists of 14 residues. V was shortened by 5 bases and J by 1 base, with 11 bases between the two germline ends. The V gene's germline CDR1 is SGHVS and CDR2 FNYEAQ. The DNA for the CDR3 is TGTGCCAGCAGCGTCCGGGAGACCCAAGAGACCCAGTACTTC. Its protein is CASSVRETQETQYF.

The V call is TRBV5-8, the J call TRBJ2-1; 9 bases are shared with TRBD2. This CDR3 comprises 17 residues. Germline CDR1 and CDR2: SGHTS and YDEGEE. V lost 2 bases to trimming and J lost 6 bases; unmatched junction nucleotides: 12. CDR3 loop: CASSFPRRGGPGNEQFF. The CDR3 DNA reads as TGTGCCAGCAGCTTTCCCCGGCGGGGGGGGCCTGGCAATGAGCAGTTCTTC.

The rearrangement links TRBV6-2 or TRBV6-3 to TRBJ1-1; no definite D call. V was trimmed by 2 bases and J by 4 bases, leaving 5 bases between them. The CDR3 sequence is 12 residues long. Germline-derived CDR1 and CDR2 are MNHEY and SVGEGT. CDR3 region: CASSYPSTEAFF. DNA for the CDR3: TGTGCCAGCAGTTACCCTTCCACTGAAGCTTTCTTT.

J is TRBJ2-7 and V is TRBV4-1; 8 positions match TRBD2. CDR1 MGHRA and CDR2 YSYEKL come from the germline V gene. The ends lost 0 bases at V and 3 bases at J; junction bases unmatched: 10. This CDR3 is built from 17 residues. The CDR3 nucleotides read TGCGCCAGCAGCCAAGATACTACGGGGGGGAAACTCTACGAGCAGTACTTC. Amino acids: CASSQDTTGGKLYEQYF.